This TCR beta chain derives from a study of neurological immune-mediated disorders (dated by TCRdb to between 2017 and 2020). About the full investigation: Among the approximately 35 multiple sclerosis patients, relapsing-remitting MS accounted for approximately 31 and secondary progressive MS accounted for 3. The approximately 100 TCR-beta libraries included longitudinal samples, technical triplicates and paired sorted CD4+ and CD8+ T-cell subsets alongside PBMC samples. The cohort included 60 to 75 subjects: some 14 with HAM/TSP, approximately 35 with multiple sclerosis, and roughly 20 healthy controls. Peripheral blood TCR-beta repertoires from patients with HTLV-I-associated myelopathy (HAM/TSP), patients with multiple sclerosis, and healthy controls were compared in the study using UMI-based sequencing.

This clonotype was counted many times. The clone's antigen remains unknown. It is unclear where the CDR3 begins or ends on the DNA, so no DNA is shown, and the CDR3 is as TCRdb lists it. To synthesize cDNA, template-switch 5'RACE was performed with a primer carrying a 10-nucleotide random unique molecular identifier so that each TCR transcript was tagged. Every sequencing run yielded over 200 million TCR-beta sequences covering 15-18 subjects. The RNeasy kit was used to extract total RNA. Using the KAPA Real-time Library Amplification kit, TCR-beta VDJ regions were amplified with primers for the TCR constant region and the 5'RACE anchor. Sample indexes and Illumina adaptors were added in a first PCR, after which library yield was increased in a second PCR. After Ampure bead purification, the TCR product of roughly 650 bp was size-selected on a 2% E-gel SizeSelection system. Before pooling, library quality was checked on a Bioanalyzer, concentration was measured with Qubit, and libraries were quantified with the Kapa Library Quantification kit. Paired-end 2 x 150 bp sequencing of the libraries was performed on an Illumina HiSeq 2500. To increase sequence diversity, about 25-31% phiX was spiked into each library pool. Per the source publication's procedure: The UMI-based MiGEC pipeline processed quality-filtered reads and removed over 80% of raw TCR sequences during error correction. IMGT germline references were used for alignment of VDJ genes, and clonotypes were defined by a unique CDR3 amino acid sequence together with V-J genes. Clonal expansion, Shannon diversity, and CDR3 relatedness (CalcPairwiseDistances, ClusterSamples) were evaluated with VDJtools, and phylogenetic trees were built with CLCbio workbench. Clones with at least 8 unique UMIs were defined as expanded, with this threshold being based on coefficient-of-variation modelling across technical triplicates. The public reads were quality trimmed at Q25 with fastp and then assembled into clones with MiXCR by TCRdb, keeping productive beta chains. Entries are consolidated by CDR3 protein sequence, retaining the most common genes and DNA. It is TCRdb's table, rather than the study itself, that gives the V and J calls and clone size. The sample has approximately 74,000 distinct CDR3 sequences on record, around 5.2% of them singletons. The ten largest clones capture 6.5% to 9% of the sample.

Including the terminal cysteine and phenylalanine, the CDR3 comprises 11 residues. Reading the germline V gene (reference sequence) gives CDR1 DFQATT and CDR2 SNEGSKA. The paper as a whole reports these results and caveats: TCR clonal expansion was highest in HAM/TSP patients and lowest in MS patients, with MS patients falling below even healthy controls. No identical CDR3 amino acid sequences were found to be shared among expanded clones across subjects, suggesting that TCR-beta repertoires were private in all groups. In a phylogenetic analysis, the repertoires of 18 out of 34 MS patients fell into a single cluster of related CDR3 sequences, pointing to a possible signature at the repertoire level. The MS cluster was not associated with any clinical or MRI features, and the authors stated that larger cohorts are needed.

For the unsorted PBMC libraries, 2 million PBMCs were stored in RNAlater at -80 degrees C until RNA extraction and were used to generate the libraries. The multiple sclerosis patients were enrolled in a US clinical protocol that used magnetic resonance imaging to evaluate disease progression. Peripheral blood was subjected to Ficoll-Hypaque density gradient centrifugation to isolate PBMCs, which were then cryopreserved in liquid nitrogen. The origin of this receptor is a man aged 18 to 35 with multiple sclerosis. The sample consisted of PBMCs. The chain links TRBV20-1 with TRBJ2-2. CDR3 sequence: CSAPLLGSCFF.